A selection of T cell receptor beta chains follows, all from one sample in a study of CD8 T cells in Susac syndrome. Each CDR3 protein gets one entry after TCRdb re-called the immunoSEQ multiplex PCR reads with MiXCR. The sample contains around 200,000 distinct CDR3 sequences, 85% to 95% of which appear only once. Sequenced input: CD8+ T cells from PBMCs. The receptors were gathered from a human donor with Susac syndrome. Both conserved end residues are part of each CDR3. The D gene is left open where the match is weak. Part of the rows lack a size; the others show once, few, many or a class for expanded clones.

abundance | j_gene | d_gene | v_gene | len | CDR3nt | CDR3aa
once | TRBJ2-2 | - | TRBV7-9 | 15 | TGTGCCAGCAGCTCGGGTGGTCAGCGGACCGGGGAGCTGTTTTTT | CASSSGGQRTGELFF
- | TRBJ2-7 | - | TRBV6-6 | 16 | TGTGCCAGCACTTTTACGTTCAGGGAGGAAACCTACGAGCAGTACTTC | CASTFTFREETYEQYF
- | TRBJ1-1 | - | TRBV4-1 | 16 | TGCGCCAGCAGCCATAACGTAGGGTCAGGAAACACTGAAGCTTTCTTT | CASSHNVGSGNTEAFF
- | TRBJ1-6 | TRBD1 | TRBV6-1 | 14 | TGTGCCAGCATTGGGACAGGATTCAGTTCACCCCTCCACTTT | CASIGTGFSSPLHF
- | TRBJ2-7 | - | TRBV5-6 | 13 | TGTGCCAGCAGCCTGACAGATTTCTACGAGCAGTACTTC | CASSLTDFYEQYF
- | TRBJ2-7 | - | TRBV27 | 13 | TGTGCCAGCAGCAAGACAGTCGCCTACGAGCAGTACTTC | CASSKTVAYEQYF
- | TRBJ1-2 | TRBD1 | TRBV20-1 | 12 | TGCAGTGCTAGGGGGGACAGCTATGGCTACACCTTC | CSARGDSYGYTF
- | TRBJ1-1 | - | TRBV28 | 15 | TGTGCCAGCAGTTTAACCCCAGGAATGAACACTGAAGCTTTCTTT | CASSLTPGMNTEAFF
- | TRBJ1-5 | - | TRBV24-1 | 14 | TGTGCCACCAGTGATGACGGGAGCAATCAGCCCCAGCATTTT | CATSDDGSNQPQHF
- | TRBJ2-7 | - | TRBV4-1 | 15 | TGCGCCAGCAGCCAAGAAAGGGGAAGCTCCTACGAGCAGTACTTC | CASSQERGSSYEQYF
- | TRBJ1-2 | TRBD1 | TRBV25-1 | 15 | TGTGCCAGCTCAGAAGAGGGACAGACACGCTATGGCTACACCTTC | CASSEEGQTRYGYTF
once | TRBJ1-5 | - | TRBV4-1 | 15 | TGCGCCAGCAGCCAAGAATCGACGTTCAATCAGCCCCAGCATTTT | CASSQESTFNQPQHF
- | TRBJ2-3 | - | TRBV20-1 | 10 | TGCAGTGCGTTTCTGATTACGCAGTATTTT | CSAFLITQYF
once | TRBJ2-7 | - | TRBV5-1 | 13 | TGCGCCAGCAGCACAGGGCACACCTACGAGCAGTACTTC | CASSTGHTYEQYF
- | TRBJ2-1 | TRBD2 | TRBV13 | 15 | TGTGCCAGCAGCCCTAGCGGAGCCTTGTACAATGAGCAGTTCTTC | CASSPSGALYNEQFF
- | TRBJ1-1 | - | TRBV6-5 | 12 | TGTGCCAGCAGCCGAGGCGACACTGAAGCTTTCTTT | CASSRGDTEAFF
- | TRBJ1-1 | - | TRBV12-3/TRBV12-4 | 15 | TGTGCCAGCAAAAATACCGTCCCTCTGGACACTGAAGCTTTCTTT | CASKNTVPLDTEAFF
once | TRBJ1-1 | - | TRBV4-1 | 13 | TGCGCCAGCAGCCAGGGGGTGTTCACTGAAGCTTTCTTT | CASSQGVFTEAFF
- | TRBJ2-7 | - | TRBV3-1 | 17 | TGTGCCAGCAGCCAAGGTTTCGTCAGGGAGACCATTTACGAGCAGTACTTC | CASSQGFVRETIYEQYF
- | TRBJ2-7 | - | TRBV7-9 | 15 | TGTGCCAGCAGCTTAGAACAGGTTTTCTCCTACGAGCAGTACTTC | CASSLEQVFSYEQYF
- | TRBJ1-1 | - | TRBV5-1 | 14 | TGCGCCAGCAGCTTGGCCCAGGGGAGCACTGAAGCTTTCTTT | CASSLAQGSTEAFF
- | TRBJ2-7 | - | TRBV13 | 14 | TGTGCCAGCAGCTTATCGAGGAACCCCTACGAGCAGTACTTC | CASSLSRNPYEQYF